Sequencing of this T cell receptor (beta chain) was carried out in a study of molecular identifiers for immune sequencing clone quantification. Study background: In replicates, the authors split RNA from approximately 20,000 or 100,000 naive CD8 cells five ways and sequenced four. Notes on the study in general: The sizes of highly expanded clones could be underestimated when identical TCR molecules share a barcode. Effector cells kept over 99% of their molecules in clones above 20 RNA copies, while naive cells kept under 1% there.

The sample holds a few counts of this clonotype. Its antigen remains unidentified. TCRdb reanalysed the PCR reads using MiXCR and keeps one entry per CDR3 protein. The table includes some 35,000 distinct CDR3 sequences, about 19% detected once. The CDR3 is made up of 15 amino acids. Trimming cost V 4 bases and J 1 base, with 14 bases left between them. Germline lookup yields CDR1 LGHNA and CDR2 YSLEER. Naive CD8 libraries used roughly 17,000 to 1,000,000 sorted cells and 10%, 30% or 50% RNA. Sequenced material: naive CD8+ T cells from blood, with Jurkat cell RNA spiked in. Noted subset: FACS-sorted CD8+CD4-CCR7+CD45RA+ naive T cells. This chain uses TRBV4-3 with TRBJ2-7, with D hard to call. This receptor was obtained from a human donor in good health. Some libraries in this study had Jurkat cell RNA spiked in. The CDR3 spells CASSRDRMDSYEQYF. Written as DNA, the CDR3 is TGCGCCAGCAGCCGAGATAGGATGGATTCCTACGAGCAGTACTTC.